The rows below give T cell receptor beta chains drawn from one sample of a study of shared T cell receptors in the human thymus. The repertoire was sequenced with immunoSEQ multiplex PCR; TCRdb's copy has only in-frame clones and lacks some. The sample holds over 450,000 clones, 75% to 80% seen once. In addition, the sample was reused for a study of human thymus T cells.

Sequenced: thymocytes. These receptors were taken from a boy younger than two with a congenital heart defect. The CDR3 runs from the conserved cysteine through the conserved F or W. The D gene is left open where the match is weak. A clone size is listed for some rows: how often the clone was seen (once, few, many), or a class if it is expanded.

d_gene	v_gene	len	j_gene	abundance	CDR3nt	CDR3aa
TRBD2	TRBV10-1	15	TRBJ2-1	NA	TGCGCCAGCAGCGGAGGGACTAGCGGAAACAATGAGCAGTTCTTC	CASSGGTSGNNEQFF
TRBD2	TRBV4-3	17	TRBJ2-2	once	TGCGCCAGCAGCCAAGTGGCGGGAGGACCGAACACCGGGGAGCTGTTTTTT	CASSQVAGGPNTGELFF
TRBD1	TRBV28	15	TRBJ2-7	few	TGTGCCAGCAGTTACCTAGGGACAGGGACTTACGAGCAGTACTTC	CASSYLGTGTYEQYF
NA	TRBV14	15	TRBJ2-6	NA	TGTGCCAGCAGCCAAACAGGGACTGGGGCCAACGTCCTGACTTTC	CASSQTGTGANVLTF
TRBD2	TRBV7-9	16	TRBJ2-3	NA	TGTGCCAGCAGCCCGCTTCAACTAGCGGGAGCCCGTACGCAGTATTTT	CASSPLQLAGARTQYF
TRBD2	TRBV2	14	TRBJ2-5	NA	TGTGCCAGCAGTGTAGCTAGCGGGAAAGAGACCCAGTACTTC	CASSVASGKETQYF
TRBD1	TRBV4-3	17	TRBJ2-7	NA	TGCGCCAGCAGCCAAGGAACCGGGCAGGGGGACTCCTACGAGCAGTACTTC	CASSQGTGQGDSYEQYF
NA	TRBV25-1	14	TRBJ2-7	NA	TGTGCCAGCAGGGGACGGGAGAGCTCCTACGAGCAGTACTTC	CASRGRESSYEQYF
NA	TRBV12-5	14	TRBJ2-5	NA	TGTGCTAGTGGTCCTGTACCGGTCCAAGAGACCCAGTACTTC	CASGPVPVQETQYF
NA	TRBV6-1	14	TRBJ2-7	NA	TGTGCCAGCAGTGACGATCCACTCCTCCGCGAGCAGTACTTC	CASSDDPLLREQYF
TRBD1	TRBV2	13	TRBJ2-7	once	TGTGCCAGCAGGAAGACAGGGGGGTACGAGCAGTACTTC	CASRKTGGYEQYF
NA	TRBV28	14	TRBJ1-5	NA	TGTGCCAGCCTCGGGACACGACATTATCAGCCCCAGCATTTT	CASLGTRHYQPQHF
TRBD2	TRBV28	23	TRBJ2-1	NA	TGTGCCAGCAGTTTTCCTACGCCTGGTAAAACACCAGTGACTAGCGGGAGGAACAATGAGCAGTTCTTC	CASSFPTPGKTPVTSGRNNEQFF
NA	TRBV29-1	11	TRBJ2-5	NA	TGCAGCGTTGAAGCCAGGGAGACCCAGTACTTC	CSVEARETQYF
NA	TRBV28	19	TRBJ2-7	NA	TGTGCCAGCAGTTTAGCGAGGGGGGGTTGGCGGGAGCTTCCCTACGAGCAGTACTTC	CASSLARGGWRELPYEQYF
NA	TRBV28	12	TRBJ2-3	few	TGTGCCAGCAGTTTACGTCGTCAGGGTCGCTATTTT	CASSLRRQGRYF
TRBD2	TRBV6-5	14	TRBJ2-5	NA	TGTGCCAGCACTCAGACTAGCGGGAGGGAGACCCAGTACTTC	CASTQTSGRETQYF
NA	TRBV27	13	TRBJ2-3	NA	TGTGCCAGCAGTTGGGAGCCCACAGATACGCAGTATTTT	CASSWEPTDTQYF
NA	TRBV27	17	TRBJ2-1	few	TGTGCCAGCAGTCCCCCCGGGGTACGTAGCTCCTACAATGAGCAGTTCTTC	CASSPPGVRSSYNEQFF
TRBD2	TRBV29-1	15	TRBJ2-1	NA	TGCAGCGTTGAAGGGCGAGCGGGAGGCAGGGATGAGCAGTTCTTC	CSVEGRAGGRDEQFF
NA	TRBV27	12	TRBJ1-2	NA	TGTGCCAGCAGTCTCAGGGGCGGTGGCTACACCTTC	CASSLRGGGYTF
TRBD1	TRBV11-2	18	TRBJ2-7	NA	TGTGCCAGCAGTTCCCAGTCCCCGCGCAGGGACAGCACCTACGAGCAGTACTTC	CASSSQSPRRDSTYEQYF
NA	TRBV2	14	TRBJ1-5	NA	TGTGCCAGCAGTGAAGCTACAGGGAATCAGCCCCAGCATTTT	CASSEATGNQPQHF
TRBD1	TRBV6-1	16	TRBJ2-1	once	TGTGCCAGCAGTGAAAGGAGACAGGGTCCTTACAATGAGCAGTTCTTC	CASSERRQGPYNEQFF
NA	TRBV9	16	TRBJ1-2	NA	TGTGCCAGCAGTCCCCTGGGGGGAGCAGGGTTCTATGGCTACACCTTC	CASSPLGGAGFYGYTF
TRBD2	TRBV7-2	18	TRBJ2-7	NA	TGTGCCAGCAGCTTAGATGAGTACGCGGGAGCAAGCTCCTACGAGCAGTACTTC	CASSLDEYAGASSYEQYF
NA	TRBV5-3	9	TRBJ1-2	NA	TGTGCCAGAAGCCAAAGCTACACCTTC	CARSQSYTF
NA	TRBV7-6	14	TRBJ1-1	NA	TGTGCCAGCAGTCCCCACCGGGGGAACACTGAAGCTTTCTTT	CASSPHRGNTEAFF
NA	TRBV7-9	14	TRBJ1-2	once	TGTGCCAGCAGCCAAGAACTGGGAACTAGCGGCTACACCTTC	CASSQELGTSGYTF
TRBD2	TRBV6-1	15	TRBJ2-3	NA	TGTGCCAGCAGTGAGGAAGCGGGATTTGTAGATACGCAGTATTTT	CASSEEAGFVDTQYF
TRBD1	TRBV4-2	15	TRBJ1-2	NA	TGTGCCAGCAGCCAAGATTGGGACAGAGGTGTGAGGTACACCTTC	CASSQDWDRGVRYTF
NA	TRBV29-1	13	TRBJ1-4	NA	TGCAGCGTCAGGAAACCAACTAATGAAAAACTGTTTTTT	CSVRKPTNEKLFF
TRBD1	TRBV30	14	TRBJ1-1	few	TGTGCCTGGAGGGGACAGGGTTCGGGCACTGAAGCTTTCTTT	CAWRGQGSGTEAFF
TRBD1	TRBV5-6	14	TRBJ2-7	NA	TGTGCCAGCAGCCTGGGGACAGGGGCCTACGAGCAGTACTTC	CASSLGTGAYEQYF
TRBD2	TRBV4-1	18	TRBJ2-1	NA	TGCGCCAGCAGCCAGGAATTAGCGGGAAAGGCTAGGTACAATGAGCAGTTCTTC	CASSQELAGKARYNEQFF
TRBD1	TRBV18	17	TRBJ2-1	NA	TGTGCCAGCTCACCTAACGACAGGGTAGGCTCCTACAATGAGCAGTTCTTC	CASSPNDRVGSYNEQFF
NA	TRBV6-6	12	TRBJ2-7	NA	TGTGCCAGCAGTTACCTGCAGGGGACGCAGTACTTC	CASSYLQGTQYF
TRBD2	TRBV7-9	19	TRBJ2-1	few	TGTGCCAGCAGCTTAGAGGGACTAGCGGCGTACAGCTCCTACAATGAGCAGTTCTTC	CASSLEGLAAYSSYNEQFF
TRBD2	TRBV30	14	TRBJ2-7	NA	TGTGCCTGGAGGCTAGCGGGAGCCTCCTACGAGCAGTACTTC	CAWRLAGASYEQYF
NA	TRBV14	16	TRBJ2-3	NA	TGTGCCAGCAGCCAAGGCTGCAGCGAGAGCACAGATACGCAGTATTTT	CASSQGCSESTDTQYF
TRBD2	TRBV27	16	TRBJ2-1	NA	TGTGCCAGCAGTTTCGGACTAGCGGGTGTAGGGAATGAGCAGTTCTTC	CASSFGLAGVGNEQFF
TRBD2	TRBV29-1	17	TRBJ2-1	NA	TGCAGCGTTGAAGATTTCGGGACTAGCGGATGGGGCAATGAGCAGTTCTTC	CSVEDFGTSGWGNEQFF
NA	TRBV19	13	TRBJ2-1	NA	TGTGCCAGCTCCCTTATGTGGCAATGGGAGCAGTTCTTC	CASSLMWQWEQFF
TRBD2	TRBV5-1	16	TRBJ2-1	few	TGCGCCAGCAGCCCGATAAAGCGGGATGGGGACAATGAGCAGTTCTTC	CASSPIKRDGDNEQFF
TRBD2	TRBV9	17	TRBJ2-1	NA	TGTGCCAGCAGCCCCAGAAAAGCGGGAGGGAGCTACAATGAGCAGTTCTTC	CASSPRKAGGSYNEQFF
NA	TRBV5-1	17	TRBJ2-1	NA	TGCGCCAGCGAGGGTGGGGCCTCAAGGGGGAGCTACAATGAGCAGTTCTTC	CASEGGASRGSYNEQFF
TRBD2	TRBV30	13	TRBJ2-1	once	TGTGCCTGGAGTCTAGCGGGAGCCTTAAGTAAGTTCTTC	CAWSLAGALSKFF
NA	TRBV6-5	14	TRBJ2-7	NA	TGTGCCAGCAGTTCCCACCGACACCAGGGGGAGCAGTACTTC	CASSSHRHQGEQYF
NA	TRBV6-5	15	TRBJ2-7	NA	TGTGCCAGCAGTTATCGGGGGAGAAGGACCTACGAGCAGTACTTC	CASSYRGRRTYEQYF
TRBD2	TRBV5-1	18	TRBJ2-1	NA	TGCGCCAGCAGCTTCAAGGGACTAGCGGCCCCGACCTACAATGAGCAGTTCTTC	CASSFKGLAAPTYNEQFF
TRBD2	TRBV7-2	19	TRBJ2-7	NA	TGTGCCAGCAGTACGATTGGACTAGCGGGACGTGATCCCCTCTACGAGCAGTACTTC	CASSTIGLAGRDPLYEQYF
NA	TRBV27	13	TRBJ2-7	once	TGTGCCAGCAGCCTGGGGGGTAATGCAGAGCAGTACTTC	CASSLGGNAEQYF
TRBD1	TRBV19	17	TRBJ1-5	NA	TGTGCCAGTAACCCGGGTGTAGGACAGGGGGCGAGGCAGCCCCAGCATTTT	CASNPGVGQGARQPQHF
TRBD2	TRBV5-6	16	TRBJ2-7	NA	TGTGCCAGCAGCGTTCTGGGACTAGCGGATACCTACGAGCAGTACTTC	CASSVLGLADTYEQYF
NA	TRBV4-1	13	TRBJ2-1	NA	TGCGCCAGCAGCCAAGATTTAAAAGGCCGGGGGATCTTC	CASSQDLKGRGIF
NA	TRBV20-1	11	TRBJ2-1	NA	TGCAGTGCTAGCGGGTACAATGAGCAGTTCTTC	CSASGYNEQFF